Listed below are T cell receptor beta chains from one sample, sequenced in a study of breast tumors, draining lymph nodes, adjacent tissues. TCRdb reprocessed the multiplex PCR reads with MiXCR, giving one entry per CDR3 protein. The sample lists 250,000 or so distinct CDR3 sequences; around 30% were seen once. Sequencing was carried out using axillary lymph node tissue. The receptors were sampled from a female donor with breast cancer. Some clones in this sample may be carry-over from other donors' samples. Both conserved end residues are trimmed from each CDR3. Fields, in order: V gene, J gene, clone size, CDR3 protein. Size is stated for part of the rows, as once, few or many counts, or as a class when the clone is expanded.

TRBV6-5	TRBJ1-2	many	ASTLRQGYGYT
TRBV20-1	TRBJ1-1	many	SARRDTEAF
TRBV19	TRBJ2-2	many	ASSKGQGANTGELF
TRBV7-2	TRBJ2-7	many	ASSLEQGRVYEQY
TRBV27	TRBJ1-4	NA	ASGTTNEKLF
TRBV27	TRBJ2-1	few	ASSPRLSPYNEQF
TRBV20-1	TRBJ1-2	many	SAPPYGGTGYT
TRBV5-1	TRBJ2-3	many	ASSLLGTASTDTQY
TRBV20-1	TRBJ2-7	many	SASKGSYEQY
TRBV19	TRBJ2-3	many	ASSKTSGSFTDTQY
TRBV20-1	TRBJ2-2	many	SARDPTGDANTGELF
TRBV24-1	TRBJ1-2	NA	ATSDGTGVGGYT
TRBV7-3	TRBJ1-1	few	ASSLMVGLEAF
TRBV6-1	TRBJ1-2	many	AIRIRVLYGYT
TRBV7-6	TRBJ1-3	many	ASSLAPPGWGRSGNTIY
TRBV7-9	TRBJ1-4	NA	ASSLGPGEKLF
TRBV15	TRBJ2-5	many	ATSRDWTSGRRGRETQY
TRBV15	TRBJ2-7	many	ATSARDSNYEQY
TRBV9	TRBJ2-2	many	ASSELGLASRNTGELF
TRBV20-1	TRBJ2-7	many	SASDSYEQY
TRBV2	TRBJ2-5	many	ASSPLLRADETQY
TRBV7-9	TRBJ1-6	NA	ASSLKDRNSPLH
TRBV10-1	TRBJ2-3	NA	ASSLSSVQDTQY
TRBV7-9	TRBJ2-3	NA	VSSLGDLAGGTDPQY
TRBV12-3/TRBV12-4	TRBJ2-1	many	ASSLVAYQF
TRBV20-1	TRBJ1-2	many	SAPTGASNYGYT
TRBV5-1	TRBJ2-6	NA	ASSLRQGANGANVPT
TRBV3-1	TRBJ2-1	NA	ASSQLAGGGEQF
TRBV7-6	TRBJ2-1	many	ASSLGSYEQF
TRBV19	TRBJ1-2	many	ASSIKERPGAGYT
TRBV2	TRBJ2-7	many	ASSEYRLEGGYEQY
TRBV5-4	TRBJ2-1	many	ASSLRTHDYNEQF
TRBV12-3/TRBV12-4	TRBJ2-7	many	ASSPPGQGRYEQY
TRBV4-2	TRBJ1-2	NA	ASSQVAQGAFYGYT
TRBV7-3	TRBJ1-2	many	ASSAQIGTGDGYT
TRBV4-1	TRBJ2-7	many	ASSPPLAGIYEQY
TRBV7-8	TRBJ1-5	many	ASSPGRQGLSNQPQH
TRBV2	TRBJ2-5	NA	ASNGPLGETQY
TRBV24-1	TRBJ1-2	many	AAFRRAGRYGYT
TRBV29-1	TRBJ1-1	NA	SARPRAQEEAF
TRBV19	TRBJ2-2	many	ASSRTSGRFSGELF
TRBV20-1	TRBJ2-7	NA	SAPPPGPKSEQY
TRBV18	TRBJ2-5	many	ASSPSDSSRETQY
TRBV6-2/TRBV6-3	TRBJ2-3	few	ASRTGTRRDTQY
TRBV6-2/TRBV6-3	TRBJ1-5	few	ASRTSATGAGQPQH
TRBV5-6	TRBJ1-4	many	ASSLGQASGKLF
TRBV11-3	TRBJ2-5	many	ASSPQGQETQY
TRBV5-1	TRBJ1-5	once	ASSLMQGDHPQH
TRBV7-2	TRBJ1-1	few	ASSLAGTAMNTEAF
TRBV5-6	TRBJ1-2	many	ASSELRGLGYGYT
TRBV3-1	TRBJ1-3	few	ASSQGSSTIY
TRBV3-1	TRBJ2-1	NA	ASSQEGAVRYNEQF
TRBV20-1	TRBJ1-1	few	SARDLGSGNTEAF
TRBV2	TRBJ1-1	NA	ARGMTNTEAF
TRBV20-1	TRBJ2-4	few	SASGSVQY
TRBV28	TRBJ2-2	few	ASSYDRGAYTGELF
TRBV11-3	TRBJ2-5	many	ASSLEASGTQY
TRBV15	TRBJ2-2	NA	ATSREGVSNTGELF
TRBV7-9	TRBJ2-1	many	ASSSATSVVTFQQF